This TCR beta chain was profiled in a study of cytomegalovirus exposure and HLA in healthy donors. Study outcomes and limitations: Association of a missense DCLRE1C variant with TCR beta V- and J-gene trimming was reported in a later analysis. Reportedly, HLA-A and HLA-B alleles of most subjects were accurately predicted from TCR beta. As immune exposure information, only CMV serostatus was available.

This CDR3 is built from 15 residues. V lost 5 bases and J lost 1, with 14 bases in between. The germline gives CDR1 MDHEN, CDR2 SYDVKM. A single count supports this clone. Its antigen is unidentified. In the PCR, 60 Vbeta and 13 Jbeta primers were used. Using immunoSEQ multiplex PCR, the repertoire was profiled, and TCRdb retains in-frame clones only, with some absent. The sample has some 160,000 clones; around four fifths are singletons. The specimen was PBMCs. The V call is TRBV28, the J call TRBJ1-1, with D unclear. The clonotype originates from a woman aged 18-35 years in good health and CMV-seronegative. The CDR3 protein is CASSPGGSGNTEAFF. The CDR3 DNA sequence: TGTGCCAGCAGTCCAGGCGGCAGCGGGAACACTGAAGCTTTCTTT.